The 4 T cell receptor beta chains presented below share a single source sample, sequenced in a study of cytomegalovirus exposure and HLA in healthy donors. PCR primers comprised 60 Vbeta and 13 Jbeta primers. The method was immunoSEQ multiplex PCR; TCRdb's version includes in-frame clones alone and lacks a portion of them. The sample contains some 150,000 clones, roughly 9% of which appear only once. Specimen: PBMCs. The source of these receptors is a woman in her thirties or forties in good health and CMV-seropositive.

The chain is built from TRBV12-5 and TRBJ2-3, with D perhaps TRBD2 (5 bases). CDR3 size: 16 residues. Looked up from germline, CDR1 is LGHNT and CDR2 is FRNRAP. The V gene lost 6 bases and the J gene lost 0 bases, with 16 bases spanning the gap. CDR3 region: CASGPSPAASTDTQYF. CDR3 in DNA: TGTGCTAGTGGCCCTTCTCCAGCGGCTAGCACAGATACGCAGTATTTT.

V gene TRBV7-9 combines with J gene TRBJ1-2; perhaps TRBD1 as D (6 bases). V was shortened by 11 bases and J by 0 bases, with 13 bases between the two germline ends. The CDR3 has 13 residues. Looked up from germline, CDR1 is SEHNR and CDR2 is FQNEAQ (reference sequence). CDR3 in amino acids: CASGRGSNYGYTF. The CDR3 DNA is TGTGCCTCGGGCAGGGGTTCTAACTATGGCTACACCTTC.

The chain combines TRBV6-6 with TRBJ1-5; 9 positions match TRBD1. This CDR3 comprises 14 residues. The germline gives CDR1 MNHNY, CDR2 SVGAGI (reference sequence). V lost 6 bases, J lost 6 bases, and 6 bases stayed unmatched. The CDR3 DNA follows: TGTGCCAGCAGATGGGACAGGGACCTTCAGCCCCAGCATTTT. Encoded protein: CASRWDRDLQPQHF.

This sequence joins TRBV10-3 and TRBJ1-5; 7 positions match TRBD1. The germline V gene encodes CDR1 ENHRY and CDR2 SYGVKD. CDR3 size: 16 residues. The V and J ends lost 3 bases and 4 bases, in that order; junction bases with no gene match: 9. The CDR3 DNA sequence: TGTGCCATCAGTGAACTAGGGGGACAGTTTAATCAGCCCCAGCATTTT. Protein sequence: CAISELGGQFNQPQHF.